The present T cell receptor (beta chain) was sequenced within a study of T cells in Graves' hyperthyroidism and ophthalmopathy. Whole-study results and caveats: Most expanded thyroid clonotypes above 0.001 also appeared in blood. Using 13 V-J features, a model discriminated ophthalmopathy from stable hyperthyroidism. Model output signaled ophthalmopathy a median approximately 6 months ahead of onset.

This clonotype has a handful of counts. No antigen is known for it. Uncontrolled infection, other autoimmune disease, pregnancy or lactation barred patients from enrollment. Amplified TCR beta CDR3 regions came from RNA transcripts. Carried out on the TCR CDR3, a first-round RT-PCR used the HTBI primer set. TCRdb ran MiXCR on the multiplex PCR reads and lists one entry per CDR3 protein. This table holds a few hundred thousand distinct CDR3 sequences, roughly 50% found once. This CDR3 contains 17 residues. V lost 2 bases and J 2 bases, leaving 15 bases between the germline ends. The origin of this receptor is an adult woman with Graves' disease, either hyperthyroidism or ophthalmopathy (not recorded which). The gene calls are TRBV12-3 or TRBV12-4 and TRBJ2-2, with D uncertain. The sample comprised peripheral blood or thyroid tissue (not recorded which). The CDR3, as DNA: TGTGCCAGCAGTTTAATTTCTGTGGTGGCCAACACCGGGGAGCTGTTTTTT. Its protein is CASSLISVVANTGELFF.